The clone carrying this T cell receptor (beta chain) was found a few times. Its antigen is still unknown. Every TCR beta cDNA library bore unique molecular identifiers. Between about 0.9 and 11 million T cells gave rise to hundreds of thousands of cDNA molecules. One entry per CDR3 protein, called by TCRdb with MiXCR from the PCR reads. The sample consists of approximately 730,000 distinct CDR3 sequences, under 60% of them appearing once. This entry is derived from a study of post-analysis software for immune sequencing data. On the study more broadly: Relapsing-remitting, secondary progressive and progressive-relapsing courses of multiple sclerosis were included. Overall study findings and caveats: Included in a set of about five TRBV segments more frequent in patients than controls were TRBV5-6, TRBV5-1 and TRBV20-1. People with multiple sclerosis had a significantly lower normalized Chao1 diversity than controls did.

The CDR3 loop spans 14 amino acids. The germline V and J ends were trimmed by 7 bases and 1 base, with 13 bases remaining between them. The sequence was collected from a girl aged 10-17 years with multiple sclerosis. Sequencing used blood. The rearrangement joins TRBV12-3 or TRBV12-4 to TRBJ2-5; D is uncertain. The CDR3 region is CASIYDGTQETQYF. The CDR3 bases are TGTGCCAGCATCTACGACGGCACCCAAGAGACCCAGTACTTC.